The 31 T cell receptor beta chains below were found in one sample sequenced in a study of shared clonotypes between healthy human individuals. Produced via immunoSEQ multiplex PCR; TCRdb's table is partial and in-frame only. Of 660,000 or so clones in the sample, approximately 96% were seen once. CD45RO-negative, CCR7-selected cells formed the naive CD8 fraction, which excluded terminally differentiated effector memory CD45RA+ cells. Sequencing was performed on naive CD8+ T cells sorted from blood. The receptors were gathered from a young woman in good health.

The chain employs TRBV4-1 and TRBJ2-1, with D unclear. Germline values: CDR1 MGHRA, CDR2 YSYEKL. Trimming removed 1 base from V and 0 bases from J, with 22 bases in between. The CDR3 is 20 amino acids. The CDR3 protein is CASSQVWVPRVRSSYNEQFF. CDR3 nucleotides: TGCGCCAGCAGCCAAGTTTGGGTACCTCGGGTTCGGAGCTCCTACAATGAGCAGTTCTTC.

The chain joins TRBV7-9 to TRBJ2-7, with 8 bases identical to TRBD2. The V gene's germline CDR1 is SEHNR and CDR2 FQNEAQ (reference sequence). V shed 5 bases, J shed 3 bases, and the junction held 6 bases outside the gene matches. This CDR3 has 14 residues. CDR3 sequence reads: CASSPPGLVYEQYF. The DNA of the CDR3 is TGTGCCAGCAGCCCCCCGGGACTAGTCTACGAGCAGTACTTC.

This chain joins TRBV2 and TRBJ2-7; 9 positions match TRBD1. J was trimmed by 7 bases and V by 6 bases; bases with no gene match: 13. CDR3 size: 15 residues. In germline, CDR1 is SNHLY, CDR2 FYNNEI. The CDR3 spells CASRDRGKASREQYF. CDR3 DNA: TGTGCCAGCAGGGACAGGGGAAAGGCCTCCCGGGAGCAGTACTTC.

The CDR3, as DNA: TGTGCCAGCACCACCCTGCTAGGGATGAACACTGAAGCTTTCTTT. Translated: CASTTLLGMNTEAFF. The V call is TRBV11-2, the J call TRBJ1-1, with unresolved D. The V gene lost 7 bases and the J gene lost 0 bases, with 15 bases spanning the gap. CDR1 is SGHAT and CDR2 is FQNNGV in the germline V gene. The CDR3 loop spans 15 amino acids. Full variable domain (remainder filled in from reference TRBV11-2 and TRBJ1-1): EAGVAQSPRYKIIEKRQSVAFWCNPISGHATLYWYQQILGQGPKLLIQFQNNGVVDDSQLPKDRFSAERLKGVDSTLKIQPAKLEDSAVYLCASTTLLGMNTEAFFGQGTRLTVV.

J is TRBJ1-1 and V is TRBV5-6; D gene ambiguous. V was pared by 0 bases and J by 6 bases, with 18 bases between. CDR3 length equals 16 residues. Germline values: CDR1 SGHDT, CDR2 YYEEEE. The CDR3 region is CASSLGRRLAGAEAFF. Here the CDR3 DNA reads TGTGCCAGCAGCTTGGGTAGGCGGCTGGCTGGCGCTGAAGCTTTCTTT.

The V gene is TRBV4-1, the J gene TRBJ1-5, with a possible D match to TRBD1 (5 bases). CDR3 length equals 15 residues. V lost 1 base to trimming and J lost 5 bases, with 12 bases between them. Germline V gene data show CDR1 as MGHRA and CDR2 as YSYEKL. The CDR3, as DNA: TGCGCCAGCAGCCAAGTCTGGTCAGGGCATCAGCCCCAGCATTTT. Translated, it gives CASSQVWSGHQPQHF.

The chain joins TRBV11-3 to TRBJ2-2; D is unresolved. V was cut by 5 bases and J by 6 bases, with 19 bases left in between. The length of the CDR3 is 16 residues. The germline V gene has CDR1 SGHNT and CDR2 YENEEA. The CDR3: CASSPSLQAEPGELFF. The CDR3 nucleotides read TGTGCCAGCAGCCCCTCCCTCCAGGCCGAACCCGGGGAGCTGTTTTTT.

In regard to this clone: This sample includes further DNA sequences coding for the same CDR3. The chain links TRBV27 to TRBJ2-7; 7 bases are shared with TRBD1. The J segment lost 2 bases and the V segment lost 5 bases, leaving 3 bases of the junction unmatched. The CDR3 has 13 residues. Germline loops: CDR1 MNHEY, CDR2 SMNVEV (reference sequence). The CDR3 is CASSPGGAYEQYF. CDR3 nucleotide sequence: TGTGCCAGCAGTCCAGGGGGAGCCTACGAGCAGTACTTC.

The rearrangement links TRBV6-5 to TRBJ2-7; the D gene is possibly TRBD1 (5 bases). The germline V and J ends were trimmed by 0 bases and 0 bases, with 12 bases remaining between them. There are 16 residues in the CDR3. The V gene's germline CDR1 is MNHEY and CDR2 SVGAGI. CDR3 residues: CASSYSTGQYSYEQYF. CDR3 bases: TGTGCCAGCAGTTACTCGACCGGACAATACTCCTACGAGCAGTACTTC.

This chain links TRBV19 with TRBJ2-5; no definite D call. The end of the DNA fits TRBJ2-7 better, so the J call may be wrong. Germline CDR1 and CDR2: LNHDA and SQIVND (reference sequence). This CDR3 has 15 amino acids. CDR3 sequence (DNA): TGTGCCAGTAGCCATCTTGGGGTTCTCCTCTACGAGCAGTACTTC. It codes for CASSHLGVLLYEQYF.

The chain combines TRBV6-1 with TRBJ1-2, with D possibly TRBD1 on 5 matching bases. CDR3 size: 11 residues. From germline, CDR1 is MNHNS and CDR2 SASEGT. The ends were cut back, 2 bases at V and 13 bases at J, with 11 bases in the middle. The CDR3 here is CASSEWGYTTF. In DNA form, the CDR3 reads TGTGCCAGCAGTGAATGGGGGTACACCACCTTC.

The chain combines TRBV5-6 with TRBJ2-5, with a weak D call TRBD2 (5 bases). Trimming shortened V by 0 bases and J by 3 bases, and 6 bases separated the two germline ends. CDR3 length equals 13 residues. Looked up from germline, CDR1 is SGHDT and CDR2 is YYEEEE. The CDR3 loop is CASSLGGEETQYF. For the CDR3, the DNA is TGTGCCAGCAGCTTGGGGGGAGAAGAGACCCAGTACTTC.

V is TRBV27 and J is TRBJ2-7, with TRBD1 matching 10 bases. Germline V lookup: CDR1 MNHEY, CDR2 SMNVEV (reference sequence). CDR3 length equals 12 residues. J was trimmed by 9 bases and V by 8 bases; bases with no gene match: 7. The CDR3 DNA is TGTGCCAGCCAGGGACAGGGGTCAGGGCAGTACTTC. Translating it yields CASQGQGSGQYF.

The genes are TRBV6-6 and TRBJ2-4; D unclear. The length of the CDR3 is 14 residues. Trimming shortened V by 3 bases and J by 2 bases, and 8 bases separated the two germline ends. Germline V lookup: CDR1 MNHNY, CDR2 SVGAGI (reference sequence). CDR3 DNA: TGTGCCAGCAGTTATCGCTCTACCAAAAACATTCAGTACTTC. Translated: CASSYRSTKNIQYF.

The rearrangement joins TRBV5-1 to TRBJ2-5, with TRBD1 matching 8 bases. Judging by the DNA end, TRBJ2-7 fits better; the J call may be wrong. The CDR3 spans 16 residues. From germline, CDR1 is SGHRS and CDR2 YFSETQ. The CDR3 loop is CASSPGSRTGTYEQYF. The CDR3 DNA is TGCGCCAGCAGCCCCGGATCGAGGACAGGGACCTACGAGCAGTACTTC.

J is TRBJ2-2 and V is TRBV29-1; D is undetermined. This CDR3 region has 15 residues. Trimming cost V 3 bases and J 6 bases, with 17 bases left between them. Per germline, CDR1 SQVTM and CDR2 ANQGSEA. CDR3 amino acids: CSVDSGQRKAGELFF. CDR3 bases: TGCAGCGTTGATTCTGGTCAGAGGAAAGCCGGGGAGCTGTTTTTT.

V and J are TRBV7-9 and TRBJ2-2; D uncertain. Germline CDR1 and CDR2: SEHNR and FQNEAQ (reference sequence). The V and J ends lost 4 bases and 0 bases respectively, with 6 bases between them. The CDR3 length is 14 residues. DNA for the CDR3: TGTGCCAGCAGCTACTCAACGAACACCGGGGAGCTGTTTTTT. Its protein product is CASSYSTNTGELFF.

V and J are TRBV28 and TRBJ1-2; 8 bases line up with TRBD1. The CDR3 loop spans 14 amino acids. Germline values: CDR1 MDHEN, CDR2 SYDVKM. With 5 bases clipped from V and 4 bases from J, the junction kept 6 bases outside the gene matches. The CDR3 protein is CASSGIDRGYGYTF. CDR3 bases: TGTGCCAGCAGTGGAATTGACAGGGGCTATGGCTACACCTTC.

This clone was seen just once. This chain connects TRBV6-5 to TRBJ1-2; 9 bases match TRBD1. V shed 0 bases, J shed 6 bases, and the junction held 2 bases outside the gene matches. The CDR3 covers 14 residues. Germline V CDR1 and CDR2: MNHEY, SVGAGI. CDR3 amino acids: CASSYSGTGNGYTF. For the CDR3, the DNA is TGTGCCAGCAGTTACTCCGGGACAGGGAATGGCTACACCTTC.

The rearrangement joins TRBV11-3 to TRBJ2-5; 8 positions agree with TRBD2. The CDR3 totals 15 residues. Germline V gives CDR1 SGHNT, CDR2 YENEEA. V shed 5 bases, J shed 4 bases, and the junction held 9 bases outside the gene matches. CDR3 sequence reads: CASSPSALAGETQYF. The CDR3 DNA reads as TGTGCCAGCAGCCCCTCCGCTCTAGCGGGAGAGACCCAGTACTTC.

The chain links TRBV27 to TRBJ2-7; tentative D call: TRBD2 (5 bases). The CDR3 runs 15 residues. Trimming took off 5 bases at V and 0 bases at J, with 14 bases between the two ends. Germline assignment: CDR1 MNHEY and CDR2 SMNVEV (reference sequence). The CDR3 coding sequence is TGTGCCAGCAGTGTCGCGGGTCTTAGCTCCTACGAGCAGTACTTC. Translating gives CASSVAGLSSYEQYF.

This chain connects TRBV28 to TRBJ2-1; 7 bases fit TRBD2. The V and J ends lost 3 bases and 5 bases, in that order; junction bases with no gene match: 4. Germline V gives CDR1 MDHEN, CDR2 SYDVKM. The CDR3 covers 14 residues. The CDR3 region has the DNA TGTGCCAGCAGTTTTTTTGGACTAGACAATGAGCAGTTCTTC. This translates into CASSFFGLDNEQFF.

CDR3: CASRPFQDSNQPQHF. The CDR3 DNA reads TGTGCCAGCAGACCATTCCAAGATAGCAATCAGCCCCAGCATTTT. This sequence joins TRBV6-5 and TRBJ1-5; unclear D gene. Trimming shortened V by 6 bases and J by 0 bases, and 12 bases separated the two germline ends. CDR1 is MNHEY, CDR2 SVGAGI, per germline. CDR3 length: 15 residues.

V is TRBV14 and J is TRBJ1-4; D is unresolved. The CDR3 is made up of 14 amino acids. The germline V gene encodes CDR1 SGHDN and CDR2 FVKESK. V dropped 2 bases and J dropped 0 bases, with 4 bases sitting between them. CDR3 loop: CASSQMATNEKLFF. In DNA form, the CDR3 reads TGTGCCAGCAGCCAAATGGCAACTAATGAAAAACTGTTTTTT.

The chain carries TRBV7-9 and TRBJ1-1; tentative D call: TRBD1 (5 bases). The CDR3 length is 15 residues. CDR1 is SEHNR, CDR2 FQNEAQ, per germline (reference sequence). V was shortened by 1 base and J by 4 bases, with 13 bases between the two germline ends. CDR3 in DNA: TGTGCCAGCAGCTTAGGGATCGGGGCTAGCACTGAAGCTTTCTTT. Its translation: CASSLGIGASTEAFF.

V gene TRBV27 combines with J gene TRBJ2-1, with TRBD2 matching 11 bases. Trimming cost V 3 bases and J 1 base; bases outside gene matches: 5. Germline-derived CDR1 and CDR2 are MNHEY and SMNVEV (reference sequence). The CDR3 loop spans 17 amino acids. The CDR3 here is CASSFLAGGRSYNEQFF. In DNA, the CDR3 is TGTGCCAGCAGTTTTTTAGCGGGAGGGAGGTCCTACAATGAGCAGTTCTTC.

V and J are TRBV5-1 and TRBJ2-1; TRBD2 agrees at 7 bases. V gave up 0 bases and J gave up 8 bases; unmatched junction bases: 8. The CDR3 has 15 amino acids. CDR1 SGHRS and CDR2 YFSETQ come from the germline V gene. Here the CDR3 DNA reads TGCGCCAGCAGCTTGGCCCGGGAGGTACATTATGAGCAGTTCTTC. Translation: CASSLAREVHYEQFF.

This chain joins TRBV28 and TRBJ1-2, with D perhaps matching TRBD1 (5 bases). V was trimmed by 5 bases and J by 4 bases, leaving 11 bases between them. CDR3 size: 13 residues. Per the germline V gene, CDR1 is MDHEN and CDR2 is SYDVKM. CDR3 protein: CASSPDTGYGYTF. The CDR3 bases are TGTGCCAGCAGTCCGGACACGGGCTATGGCTACACCTTC.

This chain connects TRBV6-1 to TRBJ1-5; possibly TRBD1 for D (6 bases). The CDR3 is 14 residues long. From germline, CDR1 is MNHNS and CDR2 SASEGT. V gave up 4 bases and J gave up 5 bases, with 12 bases separating them. CDR3 bases: TGTGCCAGCAGTGTAGGGGGTGAGGATCAGCCCCAGCATTTT. Translation: CASSVGGEDQPQHF.

This clone was observed a single time. The chain recombines TRBV10-3 with TRBJ2-5; TRBD2 matches 9 bases. This CDR3 contains 16 residues. V dropped 2 bases and J dropped 2; count of bases not matched to a gene: 6. CDR1 ENHRY and CDR2 SYGVKD come from the germline V gene. CDR3 sequence: CAISEGGTSRQETQYF. The CDR3, as DNA: TGTGCCATCAGTGAGGGGGGGACTAGCAGACAAGAGACCCAGTACTTC.

This clone has only one observation. CDR3 sequence (DNA): TGTGCCAGCAGTTCCGCGACAGGGGCCCCCTACGAGCAGTACTTC. Protein sequence: CASSSATGAPYEQYF. This sequence joins TRBV6-5 and TRBJ2-7; 8 bases fit TRBD1. V was pared by 4 bases and J by 2 bases, with 7 bases of the junction left unmatched. The CDR3 length is 15 residues. Germline CDR1 and CDR2: MNHEY and SVGAGI.